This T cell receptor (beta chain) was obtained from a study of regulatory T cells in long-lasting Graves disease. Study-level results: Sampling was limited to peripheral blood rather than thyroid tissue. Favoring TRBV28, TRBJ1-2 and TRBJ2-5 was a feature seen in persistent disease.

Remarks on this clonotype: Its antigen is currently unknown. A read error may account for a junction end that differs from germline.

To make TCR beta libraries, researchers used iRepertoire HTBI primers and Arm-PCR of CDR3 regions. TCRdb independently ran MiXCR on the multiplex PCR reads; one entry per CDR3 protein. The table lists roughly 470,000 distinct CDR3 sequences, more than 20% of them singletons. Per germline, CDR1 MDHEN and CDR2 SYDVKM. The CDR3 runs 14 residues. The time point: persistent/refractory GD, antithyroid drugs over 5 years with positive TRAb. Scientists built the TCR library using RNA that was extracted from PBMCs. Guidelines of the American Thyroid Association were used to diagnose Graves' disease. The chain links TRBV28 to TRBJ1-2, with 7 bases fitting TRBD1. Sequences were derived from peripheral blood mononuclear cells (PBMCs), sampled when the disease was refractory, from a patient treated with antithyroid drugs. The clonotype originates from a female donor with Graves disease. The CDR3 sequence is CASSAIDRANGCTF. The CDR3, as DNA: TGTGCCAGCAGCGCCATCGACAGGGCAAATGGCTGCACCTTC.